This entry lists 11 T cell receptor beta chains sequenced from one sample in a study of T cells in Graves' hyperthyroidism and ophthalmopathy. Amplification of TCR beta CDR3 regions used RNA as the template. HTBI primers were the set used in a first-round RT-PCR of the TCR CDR3. TCRdb re-derived calls from the multiplex PCR reads in MiXCR, one entry per CDR3 protein. This sample has around 690,000 distinct CDR3 sequences, with about 18% found just once. The specimen was blood. The receptors here all came from a man aged 45-65 years with Graves' hyperthyroidism.

This clonotype has more than one count but fewer than ten. The CDR3 sequence: CASSFQGQYGYTF. The CDR3 nucleotides read TGTGCCAGCAGCTTCCAGGGGCAATATGGCTACACCTTC. The chain has TRBV13 and TRBJ1-2; D possibly corresponds to TRBD1 (6 bases). The CDR3 extends over 13 amino acids. Trimming removed 3 bases at V and 5 bases at J, with 10 bases between. Per the germline V gene, CDR1 is PRHDT and CDR2 is FYEKMQ (reference sequence).

This clonotype occurred many times. The V call is TRBV10-2, the J call TRBJ1-1; perhaps TRBD1 as D (5 bases). The V and J ends lost 0 bases and 7 bases respectively, with 15 bases between them. Germline-derived CDR1 and CDR2 are WSHSY and SAAADI. The CDR3 runs 15 residues. CDR3 residues: CASSESTPGRSEAFF. CDR3 in DNA: TGCGCCAGCAGTGAGTCGACGCCGGGACGGAGTGAAGCTTTCTTT.

This clonotype appeared many times. DNA for the CDR3: TGTGCCAGCAGTTACTCGGCATCCGGACGGCAGCCCCAGCATTTT. As protein: CASSYSASGRQPQHF. V is TRBV6-5 and J is TRBJ1-5; D not certain. This CDR3 has 15 residues. Trimming stripped 0 bases from V and 7 bases from J, with 13 bases between. The germline gives CDR1 MNHEY, CDR2 SVGAGI.

This clonotype was counted ten times or more. The chain carries TRBV11-2 and TRBJ1-2; the match to TRBD1 covers 7 bases. J was trimmed by 7 bases and V by 1 base; bases with no gene match: 3. The CDR3 is made up of 13 amino acids. In germline, CDR1 is SGHAT, CDR2 FQNNGV. The DNA of the CDR3 is TGTGCCAGCAGCTTAGCACAGGGGACTGGCTACACCTTC. Residues: CASSLAQGTGYTF.

There are many counts of this clonotype. The rearrangement uses TRBV28 and TRBJ1-2; D uncertain. The CDR3 is 14 residues long. The V end lost 3 bases, the J end lost 0 bases, and 8 bases lay between the germline ends. The germline V gene has CDR1 MDHEN and CDR2 SYDVKM. CDR3 in DNA: TGTGCCAGCAGTTTCCCGCAATCTAACTATGGCTACACCTTC. Amino acids: CASSFPQSNYGYTF.

This chain uses TRBV29-1 with TRBJ2-1; 8 bases align to TRBD1. This CDR3 region has 14 residues. Germline loops: CDR1 SQVTM, CDR2 ANQGSEA. V lost 7 bases to trimming and J lost 4 bases; unmatched junction nucleotides: 9. In DNA form, the CDR3 reads TGCAGCGGCGTGCGGACAGGGTGGTACAATGAGCAGTTCTTC. Translating gives CSGVRTGWYNEQFF.

The chain joins TRBV19 to TRBJ2-5; a possible D gene is TRBD2 (6 bases). The germline V and J ends were trimmed by 3 bases and 2 bases, with 10 bases remaining between them. Germline CDR1 and CDR2: LNHDA and SQIVND (reference sequence). The CDR3 contains 14 residues. CDR3 protein: CASSMTGTQETQYF. CDR3 coding DNA: TGTGCCAGTAGTATGACCGGGACTCAAGAGACCCAGTACTTC.

This chain joins TRBV20-1 and TRBJ2-3, with TRBD1 matching over 8 bases. In germline, CDR1 is DFQATT, CDR2 SNEGSKA (reference sequence). Unmatched junction bases numbered 9, after V lost 5 bases and J lost 5 bases. The CDR3 sequence is 14 residues long. The CDR3 is CSAGSRGHQDTQYF. The DNA for the CDR3 is TGCAGTGCTGGCAGCAGGGGGCATCAAGATACGCAGTATTTT.

This clonotype has at least ten counts. The chain couples TRBV11-2 to TRBJ2-1; D tentatively fits TRBD1 or TRBD2 (5 bases each). Per germline, CDR1 SGHAT and CDR2 FQNNGV. V was shortened by 8 bases and J by 5 bases, with 13 bases between the two germline ends. There are 13 residues in the CDR3. CDR3 sequence reads: CASLPGTDNEQFF. For the CDR3, the DNA is TGTGCCAGCCTACCCGGGACGGACAATGAGCAGTTCTTC.

This clonotype was found many times. The V call is TRBV15, the J call TRBJ2-7; 8 bases are a match to TRBD1. Germline CDR1 and CDR2: LNHNV and YYDKDF (reference sequence). CDR3 length: 15 residues. V was clipped by 1 base and J by 5 bases; unmatched bases: 7. CDR3 sequence reads: CATSRGAAGGNEQYF. In DNA form, the CDR3 reads TGTGCCACCAGCAGAGGGGCGGCAGGGGGCAACGAGCAGTACTTC. The full variable domain, its missing parts supplied by reference TRBV15 and TRBJ2-7, is DAMVIQNPRYQVTQFGKPVTLSCSQTLNHNVMYWYQQKSSQAPKLLFHYYDKDFNNEADTPDNFQSRRPNTSFCFLDIRSPGLGDTAMYLCATSRGAAGGNEQYFGPGTRLTVT.

This clonotype was counted many times. The rearrangement uses TRBV5-1 and TRBJ2-7; TRBD2 matches at 14 bases. Trimming removed 4 bases from V and 6 bases from J; junction bases left unmatched: 6. The CDR3 is 15 amino acids. Germline-derived CDR1 and CDR2 are SGHRS and YFSETQ. CDR3 bases: TGCGCCAGCAGCACCGGACTAGCGGGAGGTGTCGAGCAGTACTTC. Translation: CASSTGLAGGVEQYF.